These T cell receptor beta chains were read from a single sample in a study of control samples from healthy donors and cancer patients. TCRdb's table, derived via immunoSEQ multiplex PCR, lists solely in-frame clones and lacks some. The sample comprises 20,000 to 25,000 clones, more than 70% of which are singletons, and roughly 8.8% rests with the top ten. Specimen: PBMCs. These receptors all stem from a woman aged 55 to 70 with head and neck cancer. Each CDR3 is given without its conserved first and last residue. D genes are given only for firm matches.

D	V	CDR3
-	TRBV10-3	AISESGFSVQPQH
-	TRBV19	ASSTDTRRAHTYGYT
-	TRBV2	ASSEQGYGTDTQY
-	TRBV3-1/TRBV3-2	ASTGVSEQY
-	TRBV19	ASSTGQAREAQY
-	TRBV4-1	ASSQVSTGTDTQY
-	TRBV30	AWSVTPKRIDYEQY
TRBD1	TRBV2	ASRTPGQGAGELF
TRBD2	TRBV7-9	ASSLDGSGRWNEQF
TRBD1	TRBV30	AWSRPQTGERSEAF
-	TRBV11-2	ASSLDVVGNEQF
-	TRBV5-5	ASSLKGGRAF
TRBD1	TRBV3-1/TRBV3-2	ASSQGTGLNYGYT
-	TRBV18	ASSPLATGELF
-	TRBV2	ASKPDLAYEQY
-	TRBV12-3/TRBV12-4	ASSFWNTEAF
-	TRBV29-1	SGRGWNEQF
TRBD2	TRBV2	ASKLLAGDGFEQF
TRBD1	TRBV5-5	ASSLGTGRGYSNQPQH
-	TRBV5-8	ASSSWLGGNQPQH
-	TRBV10-3	AISSIRGEAF
-	TRBV20-1	SASLSKGDSYEQY
TRBD2	TRBV13	ASSLEAGARGWQF
-	TRBV2	ASKGEPYTPQH
-	TRBV2	ASIGTGASYEQY
-	TRBV5-1	ASSLEVNEQF
TRBD1	TRBV5-1	ASSLDGTGGGGPLH
-	TRBV6-1	ASSEAFQPQH
-	TRBV5-8	ASSFQGFGNTIY
-	TRBV5-6	ASSRGPTLMY
TRBD2	TRBV2	ASNPGTSGGNTQY